This section outlines one TCR beta chain sequence together with its context. This record comes from a study of shared clonotypes between healthy human individuals. It was CD45RO-negative cells, positively selected for CCR7, that made up naive CD8 cells, with terminally differentiated effector memory CD45RA+ cells excluded. The CDR3 has 16 residues. CDR1 is MGHDK and CDR2 is SYGVNS in the germline V gene. The ends were cut back, 7 bases at V and 2 bases at J, with 18 bases in the middle. A deep-level run was used for the assay. TCRdb's table, derived via immunoSEQ multiplex PCR, lists solely in-frame clones and lacks some. The sample contains 1.5 million to 2.5 million clones, about 95% of which appear only once.

The V call is TRBV25-1, the J call TRBJ1-5; maybe TRBD1 (6 bases). Sequencing was done on a sample of naive CD8+ T cells sorted from blood. The TCR was taken from a man between 18 and 29 years old in good health. CDR3 protein: CASTPRYREGNQPQHF. CDR3 sequence (DNA): TGTGCCAGCACCCCGCGCTACAGGGAAGGCAATCAGCCCCAGCATTTT.